This entry describes one T cell receptor beta chain. In the original workflow: Estimation of nucleated cell counts relied on the amplification of reference gene primers. Assay: immunoSEQ multiplex PCR; the TCRdb copy retains only in-frame clones and omits some. V, J and clone size are taken as reported in that table, and D and trimming were inferred from the DNA itself. The sample consists of about 310,000 clones, approximately 90% of them appearing once. The data derive from a study of blood T cell repertoires in COVID-19. Background on the study: Researchers got acute and convalescent COVID-19 samples from the United States, Italy and Spain.

Sequences were obtained from peripheral blood. The sequence was collected from a young man with active or convalescent COVID-19.

CDR3 residues: CASTENYYGYTF. CDR3 DNA: TGTGCCAGCACCGAGAACTACTATGGCTACACCTTC. This sequence joins TRBV28 and TRBJ1-2, with D uncertain. Trimming stripped 7 bases from V and 3 bases from J, with 9 bases between. The CDR3 sequence is 12 residues long. CDR1 and CDR2 from the germline V gene are MDHEN and SYDVKM.